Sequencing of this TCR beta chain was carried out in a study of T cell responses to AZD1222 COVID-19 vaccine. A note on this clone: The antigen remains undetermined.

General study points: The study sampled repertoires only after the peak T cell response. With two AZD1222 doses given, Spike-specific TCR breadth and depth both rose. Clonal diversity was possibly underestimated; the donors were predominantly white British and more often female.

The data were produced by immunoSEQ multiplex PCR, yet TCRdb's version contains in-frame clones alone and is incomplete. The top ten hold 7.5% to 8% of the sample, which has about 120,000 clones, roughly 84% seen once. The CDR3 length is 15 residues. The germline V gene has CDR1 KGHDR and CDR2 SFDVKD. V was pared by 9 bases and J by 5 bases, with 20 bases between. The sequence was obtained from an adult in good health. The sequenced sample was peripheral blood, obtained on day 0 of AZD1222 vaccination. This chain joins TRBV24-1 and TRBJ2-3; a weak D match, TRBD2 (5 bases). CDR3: CATSRAEGSGDTQYF. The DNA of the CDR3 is TGTGCCACCTCGAGAGCCGAGGGTTCAGGAGATACGCAGTATTTT.